This entry describes one T cell receptor beta chain. The sample holds a few counts of this clone. Its cognate antigen has yet to be identified. No qualities accompany the bases; no much larger clone lies one base away. The data are from a study of Ad26.COV2.S vaccination and SARS-CoV-2 variants (dated by TCRdb to the early 2020s). About the study as a whole: Vaccine-arm donors were drawn from COV1001, a multicentre, randomized, double-blind, placebo-controlled phase I-IIa trial of Ad26.COV2.S in healthy adults. Throughout the experiments and outcome assessment, investigators stayed blinded to trial group allocation. Trial participants were randomized into five groups of five: low-dose or high-dose Ad26.COV2.S given once or twice, or placebo on both occasions. A total of 32 samples were included in the TCR-sequenced set, comprising around 20 Ad26.COV2.S vaccine recipients, 5 placebo recipients and 8 SARS-CoV-2 convalescent individuals. Sequencing of the TCRbeta repertoire served to evaluate the specificity and breadth of SARS-CoV-2-reactive T cell receptors following Ad26.COV2.S vaccination. Ad26.COV2.S was given intramuscularly at 5x10^10 or 1x10^11 viral particles, as a single shot or as two shots 56 days apart. Points the paper makes about the study in general: Vaccine and placebo recipients had similar non-spike TCR breadth, a finding consistent with the vaccine containing only spike. The authors noted that total T cell responses may have been underestimated by the TCR breadth and depth analyses. Higher spike-specific TCR breadth was observed in Ad26.COV2.S recipients than in placebo recipients (P = 0.0014). After vaccination, spike-specific CD8+ and CD4+ T cell responses were reported to show substantial breadth. The study lacked the statistical power to compare responses across vaccine doses or regimens.

The treatment or condition label, as the study defines it: around 19 received Ad26.COV2.S at low or high dose, single or two shots; a few received placebo; per-sample allocation not given. For vaccine and placebo recipients, repertoires were sequenced using samples collected on day 63 after the first injection. In Cohort 1b, around 25 adults aged 18-55 years were enrolled at a single site in Boston, USA, between 29 July and 7 August 2020. As a vaccine, Ad26.COV2.S was a replication-incompetent adenovirus type 26 vector that expressed a prefusion-stabilized SARS-CoV-2 spike protein derived from the original Wuhan strain. CDR1 SEHNR and CDR2 FQNEAQ are derived from the germline V gene (reference sequence). V and J are truncated by 1 base and 8 bases respectively, leaving an intervening sequence of 18 bases. The CDR3 goes from the cysteine to the phenylalanine over 16 residues. Here the CDR3 DNA is all that survives: 48 bases in frame from base 1.

The immunoSEQ Assay was the method used to sequence TCRbeta CDR3 regions. After extraction, genomic DNA underwent amplification by bias-controlled multiplex PCR, followed by high-throughput sequencing. The paper's data handling went like this. To quantify the absolute abundance of every unique TCRbeta CDR3 region, sequences were collapsed and filtered. T cell fraction was estimated by normalizing TCRbeta template counts to usable DNA, with usable DNA measured through amplification of reference genes found in all nucleated cells. Repertoire TCRs were annotated as SARS-CoV-2-specific by exact matching of V gene, CDR3 amino acid sequence and J gene to a known reactive TCR set. MIRA supplied the reference SARS-CoV-2 TCR set, which was filtered for enrichment in COVID-19-positive ImmuneCODE repertoires so that public or cross-reactive TCRs were removed. Drawing on the MIRA antigens, annotated TCRs were analysed further at the level of specific ORF or position within ORF. Depth was the summed frequency of annotated unique rearrangements, while breadth was defined as annotated unique rearrangements over total unique productive rearrangements. Two-sided Wilcoxon rank-sum tests were applied when comparing TCR breadth between groups. In its TCRdb copy, this immuneACCESS table keeps in-frame sequences only and misses some clones. Where compared with another copy, unresolved V genes explain less than half of these, and the others have no known cause. V and J calls and clone size are those listed in that table; D and trimming were worked out from the DNA. This sample is represented by some 450,000 clones; roughly 88% of them were singletons. The top ten constitute around 4.5% of the sample.

The receptor comes from a person between 18 and 59 years old who received the Ad26.COV2.S COVID-19 vaccine or a placebo. Specimen: peripheral blood, collected in a trial of Ad26.COV2.S vaccine versus placebo. The rearranged segments are TRBV7-9 and TRBJ1-3; matching of 5 bases hints at TRBD1 as the D gene. The CDR3 region has the sequence CASSLGAGLLMDTIYF. The DNA reads as follows: TGTGCCAGCAGCTTAGGGGCAGGGCTCTTGATGGACACCATATATTTT.